This T cell receptor (beta chain) is from a study of beta chain features in type 1 diabetes (dated by TCRdb to the late 2010s). For the study in its entirety: Mean age, gender distribution, total cell number and subset yield were not different between patients and healthy donors. A total of some 110 million sorted cells were examined across all samples, and a strong correlation was observed between cell number per subset and RNA yield. In the study, recently diagnosed type 1 diabetes patients and matched healthy donors were compared on the TCRB repertoires of their sorted circulating CD4+ T cell subsets. Naive and central memory subsets were obtained from all 30 or so donors, but regulatory and stem cell-like memory subsets were isolated from only 8 patients and roughly 8 healthy donors. What the research found in general, with its limitations: At VDJ recombination sites, patients with type 1 diabetes made fewer insertions and deleted more nucleotides, a pattern implying thymic rearrangement abnormalities. Because small numbers of individuals were included in the HLA sub-analyses, any influence of HLA type on TCRB rearrangement was left unresolved. A moderate but significant shortening of TCRB CDR3 length was observed in type 1 diabetes patients in all four CD4+ subsets. Naive, central memory and regulatory TCRB repertoires appeared more similar among patients than among healthy donors. Shorter templates might be favored by PCR, yet because patient and control samples were amplified and corrected together, any such skew would affect both groups equally. Because cDNA rather than genomic DNA was sequenced, highly expressing activated cells could have been over-represented, although no difference in activation and CD3 levels was found between groups.

CDR3 length: 14 amino acids, cysteine to phenylalanine. The entry retains the CDR3 DNA only, 42 bases that are in frame from base 1. V and J are trimmed by 7 bases and 8 bases, and the gene matches miss 10 bases of the junction. Sequences LNHDA (CDR1) and SQIVND (CDR2) are obtained from the germline V gene (reference sequence). From each donor, a single peripheral blood sample of about 100 mL on average was drawn into heparinised tubes. A BD FACSAria II was used to sort naive, central memory, regulatory and stem cell-like memory CD4+ T cells with a panel that included CD45RO, CCR7, CD25, CD127, CD95 and CD27. All sorted populations exceeded 95% purity. PBMCs were isolated right away by Lymphoprep density gradient centrifugation and were stained directly, without culture. So that batch effects would be minimized, each experiment stained and sorted samples in pairs, pairing one healthy donor with one patient.

The entire isolated RNA was reverse transcribed using the High Capacity cDNA Reverse Transcription Kit, and thus expressed TCRB transcripts were sequenced. Deep immunoSEQ sequencing was applied to naive, central memory and regulatory T cell samples, giving an average of about 3.8 million total reads per sample. After sorted cells were lysed in RLT buffer, RNA was extracted with DNase-treated RNeasy Micro or Mini kits, with the choice depending on cell number. Each cell subset was processed on its own to prevent cross-contamination, while patient and healthy donor samples were processed together. The immunoSEQ multiplex PCR was used to amplify TCRB sequences from cDNA, generating 87-bp fragments that spanned the CDR3 region. Sequencing of the amplicons was done on the Illumina HiSeq platform. The source study handled its data this way. PCR bias was corrected computationally using synthetic template baselines, and reads within Hamming distance 2 were collapsed, with unmergeable singletons discarded. Reads were aligned against IMGT to assign V, D and J genes, CDR3 length and insertions or deletions at six rearrangement sites. Clonotype counts were normalized to sorted cell number within each subset before computing true diversity and Gini coefficients with the tcR R package. The overlap coefficient, calculated on TCRB nucleotide sequences, was used to measure repertoire sharing. Out-of-frame TCRB sequences from naive cells were analyzed to stand in for the pre-selection repertoire. TCRdb limited this immuneACCESS table to in-frame rearrangements with V and J called. A share of clones is missing; checked studies link under half to unresolved V genes, and the rest is unexplained. Clonal size and the V and J genes are those of that table, whereas D and trimming came from the DNA. In all, the sample holds 970,000 or so clones, and roughly a sixth of those were seen once. The ten largest account for 0.023% of the sample.

About this clone: This receptor's antigen is unknown. Within one base of it there is no much larger clone, and no base qualities were kept.

This sequence was found in a woman in her late teens or twenties in good health. The chain is made from TRBV19 and TRBJ2-1; 8 bases in between match TRBD1. The specimen was naive CD4+ T cells from blood. The label giving this sample's cell subset or site can be read as: true naive CD4+ T cells. Here is the DNA: TGTGCCAGTAAAATCAGGGGGCCTCATGATGAGCAGTTCTTC. This yields the protein CASKIRGPHDEQFF.